A selection of T cell receptor beta chains follows, all from one sample in a study of cytomegalovirus exposure and HLA in healthy donors. Assay used: immunoSEQ multiplex PCR; TCRdb lists only in-frame clones, some missing. The data hold approximately 190,000 clones, with roughly 80% observed a single time. What was sequenced was PBMCs. The receptors here all came from a woman between 18 and 29 years old in good health and CMV-seronegative. The CDR3 runs from the conserved cysteine through the conserved F or W. A clone size is listed for some rows: how often the clone was seen (once, few, many), or a class if it is expanded.

V gene: TRBV6-6
clone size: once
J gene: TRBJ1-2
CDR3 protein: CASSYQDGYTF

V gene: TRBV28
clone size: -
J gene: TRBJ1-2
CDR3 protein: CASSFGFGTAHGYTF

V gene: TRBV5-6
clone size: -
J gene: TRBJ2-7
CDR3 protein: CASSSTSGRSEQYF

V gene: TRBV5-1
clone size: -
J gene: TRBJ2-5
CDR3 protein: CASSPRRQGRGETQYF

V gene: TRBV7-6
clone size: -
J gene: TRBJ2-7
CDR3 protein: CASSPGLAGAGVSYEQYF

V gene: TRBV4-1
clone size: -
J gene: TRBJ1-1
CDR3 protein: CASSGKGTEAFF

V gene: TRBV9
clone size: -
J gene: TRBJ2-3
CDR3 protein: CASSGLAGGNTDTQYF

V gene: TRBV25-1
clone size: once
J gene: TRBJ1-1
CDR3 protein: CASRANTEAFF

V gene: TRBV6-4
clone size: -
J gene: TRBJ1-4
CDR3 protein: CARQGTANEKLFF

V gene: TRBV5-1
clone size: -
J gene: TRBJ1-1
CDR3 protein: CASSLLAGSTEAFF

V gene: TRBV11-3
clone size: few
J gene: TRBJ1-1
CDR3 protein: CASSGQDREAFF

V gene: TRBV2
clone size: -
J gene: TRBJ1-5
CDR3 protein: CASSVETVQPQHF

V gene: TRBV19
clone size: -
J gene: TRBJ2-3
CDR3 protein: CASRTGGAGTDTQYF

V gene: TRBV7-2
clone size: -
J gene: TRBJ1-3
CDR3 protein: CASSVQQGGNTIYF

V gene: TRBV18
clone size: few
J gene: TRBJ1-5
CDR3 protein: CASSPGEDQPQHF

V gene: TRBV6-6
clone size: -
J gene: TRBJ2-3
CDR3 protein: CASSVEAGGTDTQYF

V gene: TRBV5-4
clone size: -
J gene: TRBJ1-1
CDR3 protein: CASSLVQGPNTEAFF

V gene: TRBV14
clone size: -
J gene: TRBJ2-7
CDR3 protein: CASSRTGLEQYF